This T cell receptor (beta chain) was profiled in a study of T cell repertoires and HLA-DP antigens. Untouched CD4+ T cells were isolated by negative selection, averaging 97.7% purity. Method: immunoSEQ multiplex PCR; TCRdb's copy keeps in-frame clones and lacks some. The data hold around 100,000 clones, with around 93% observed a single time. CDR3 length: 15 amino acids. Between the trimmed V and J ends, which lost 0 bases and 8 bases, there was a span of 14 bases. Germline V gene sequence: CDR1 SGHRS, CDR2 YFSETQ. As to this clone: Its specificity is not known.

This chain uses TRBV5-1 with TRBJ1-4; TRBD1 might be the D (5 bases). The sequence was obtained from a woman aged 18-29 years in good health and CMV-seronegative. The sample taken for sequencing was CD4+ T cells from PBMCs. DNA of the CDR3: TGCGCCAGCAGCTTGGGGTGGGGACCCTCGGAAAAACTGTTTTTT. It codes for CASSLGWGPSEKLFF.